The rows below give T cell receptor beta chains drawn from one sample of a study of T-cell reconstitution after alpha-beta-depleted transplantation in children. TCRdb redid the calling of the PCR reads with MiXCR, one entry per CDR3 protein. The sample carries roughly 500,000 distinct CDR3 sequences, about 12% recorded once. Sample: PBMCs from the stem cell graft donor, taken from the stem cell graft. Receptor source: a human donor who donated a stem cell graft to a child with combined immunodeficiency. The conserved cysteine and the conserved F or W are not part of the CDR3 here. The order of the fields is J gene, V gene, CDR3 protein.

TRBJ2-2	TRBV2	ASSEWGGVTGELF
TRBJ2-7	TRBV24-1	ATSDFRTSEQY
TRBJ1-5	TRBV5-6	ASSPRDSYQPQH
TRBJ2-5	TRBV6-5	ASSYWGQGAETQY
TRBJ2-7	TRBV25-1	ASKDRGSSYEQY
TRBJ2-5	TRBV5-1	ASSPGLAGGPYQETQY
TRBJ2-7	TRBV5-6	ASSRSWSGRTPAYEQY
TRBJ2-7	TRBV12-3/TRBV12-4	ASSPTLGGVAGISTKQY
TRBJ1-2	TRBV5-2	AMGPGLFCYGYT
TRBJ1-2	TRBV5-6	ASSLTPYGYT
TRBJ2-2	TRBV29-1	SAGTGSGELF
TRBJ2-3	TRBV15	ATSRDRGRDTQY
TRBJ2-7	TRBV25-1	ASSETGESYEQY
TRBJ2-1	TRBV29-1	SASGGRNNEQF
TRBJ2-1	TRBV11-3	ASSRTGLRDNEQF
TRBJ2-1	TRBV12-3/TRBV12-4	ASSPIGPGDEQF
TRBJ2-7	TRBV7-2	ASSTLAVYEQY
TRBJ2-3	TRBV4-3	ASSQEYGSSTDTQY
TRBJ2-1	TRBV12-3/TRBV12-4	ASSPGLAGVFGNEQF
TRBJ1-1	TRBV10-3	AISEPGQGTEAF
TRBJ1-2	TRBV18	ASSPPGQPLYGYT
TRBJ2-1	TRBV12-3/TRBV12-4	ASRISGTPDNEQF
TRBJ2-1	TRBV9	ASSVSSGRYNEQF
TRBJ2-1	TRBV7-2	ASSPLGVAGDEQF
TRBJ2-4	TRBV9	ASSVVVRQAKVGNIQY
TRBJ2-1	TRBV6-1	ASTQALTSGRAGEQF
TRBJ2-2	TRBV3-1	ASSQEISTGELF
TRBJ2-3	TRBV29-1	SVEDGRDTQY
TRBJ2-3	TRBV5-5	ASSSDPTDTQY
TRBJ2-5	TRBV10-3	AISEDTGAETQY
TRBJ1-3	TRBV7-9	ASSPRGQGDTIY
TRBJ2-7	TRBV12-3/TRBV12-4	ASSWTSGISYEQY
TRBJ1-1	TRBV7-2	ASSLGGGLWNTEAF
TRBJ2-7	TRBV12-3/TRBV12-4	ASSLYLGSSYEQY
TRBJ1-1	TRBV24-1	ATGGENTEAF
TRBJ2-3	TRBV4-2	ASSQASKEYTQY
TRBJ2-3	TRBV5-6	ASSWATGGTKDTQY
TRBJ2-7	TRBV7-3	ASSLGIGGAYEQY
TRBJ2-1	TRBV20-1	SAFGPSYNEQF
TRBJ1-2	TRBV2	ASRGDRGYGYT
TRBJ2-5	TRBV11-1	ASSLGRRTEQETQY
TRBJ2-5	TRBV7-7	ASSRLLDIRQETQY
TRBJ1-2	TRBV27	ASSLFYRQGGYGYT
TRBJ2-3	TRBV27	ASSKDRASTDTQY
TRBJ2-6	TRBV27	ASTPLGTTSGANVLT
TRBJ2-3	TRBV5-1	ASSGVSTSTDTQY
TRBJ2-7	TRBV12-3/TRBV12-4	ASRDGTDEQY